The 22 T cell receptor beta chains listed next were all sequenced from one sample in a study of T cell responses to AZD1222 COVID-19 vaccine. The protocol was immunoSEQ multiplex PCR, while the TCRdb copy is restricted to in-frame clones and leaves out a portion. The table lists fewer than 200,000 clones, 88% of them singletons, with roughly 25% in the top ten. The sequencing used peripheral blood, collected 28 days after the second AZD1222 dose. The receptors come from an adult who received the AZD1222 COVID-19 vaccine.

This chain joins TRBV7-2 and TRBJ2-7; 7 bases align to TRBD1. This CDR3 region has 15 residues. Trimming removed 0 bases from V and 3 bases from J; junction bases left unmatched: 5. Germline V gene lookup returns CDR1 SGHTA and CDR2 FQGNSA. The CDR3 spells CASSLAVGQDYEQYF. In DNA, the CDR3 is TGTGCCAGCAGCTTAGCGGTCGGACAGGACTACGAGCAGTACTTC.

The V and J genes are TRBV18 and TRBJ2-1; the D is unclear. V was shortened by 5 bases and J by 9 bases, with 11 bases between the two germline ends. Germline assignment: CDR1 KGHSH and CDR2 LQKENI. CDR3 length equals 12 residues. CDR3 region: CASSVWAAEQFF. Here the CDR3 DNA reads TGTGCCAGCTCAGTCTGGGCGGCTGAGCAGTTCTTC. Drawing the rest from reference TRBV18 and TRBJ2-1, the complete variable domain is NAGVMQNPRHLVRRRGQEARLRCSPMKGHSHVYWYRQLPEEGLKFMVYLQKENIIDESGMPKERFSAEFPKEGPSILRIQQVVRGDSAAYFCASSVWAAEQFFGPGTRLTVL.

This clone has a handful of counts. V is TRBV6-5 and J is TRBJ1-4, with TRBD1 as a possible D gene (6 bases). CDR1 and CDR2 (germline): MNHEY, SVGAGI. Trimming left V 7 bases short and J 8 bases short, with 14 bases between. This CDR3 has 13 amino acids. This CDR3 reads CASTRQVGEKLFF. CDR3 in DNA: TGTGCCAGCACCCGACAGGTTGGGGAAAAACTGTTTTTT.

This clone was seen once. This chain uses TRBV7-2 with TRBJ2-2, with 13 bases lining up with TRBD2. V shed 4 bases, J shed 8 bases, and the junction held 10 bases outside the gene matches. This CDR3 comprises 17 residues. Germline V gene lookup returns CDR1 SGHTA and CDR2 FQGNSA. The CDR3: CASSYRRGLAGVGELFF. For the CDR3, the DNA is TGTGCCAGCAGCTATCGACGCGGACTAGCGGGAGTGGGGGAGCTGTTTTTT.

This chain connects TRBV9 to TRBJ2-7, with D perhaps matching TRBD1 or TRBD2 (5 bases each). Germline V gives CDR1 SGDLS, CDR2 YYNGEE. The CDR3 runs 14 residues. Trimming took 0 bases from V and 0 from J, leaving 7 bases between them. The CDR3 DNA is TGTGCCAGCAGCGTAGCGGGGACCTCCTACGAGCAGTACTTC. This sequence encodes CASSVAGTSYEQYF.

V is TRBV28 and J is TRBJ1-2, with TRBD1 identical over 8 bases. This CDR3 has 13 residues. Germline values: CDR1 MDHEN, CDR2 SYDVKM. The ends lost 6 bases at V and 3 bases at J; junction bases unmatched: 3. DNA of the CDR3: TGTGCCAGCAGCTGGGACAGGTACTATGGCTACACCTTC. Translated, it gives CASSWDRYYGYTF.

The V gene is TRBV15, the J gene TRBJ1-4; no reliable D call. There are 13 residues in the CDR3. Germline V gene lookup returns CDR1 LNHNV and CDR2 YYDKDF (reference sequence). The V and J ends lost 0 bases and 7 bases respectively, with 6 bases between them. The CDR3 DNA is TGTGCCACCAGCAGAGATACATCTGAAAAACTGTTTTTT. Its protein is CATSRDTSEKLFF. Filled out from reference TRBV15 and TRBJ1-4, the complete variable domain reads DAMVIQNPRYQVTQFGKPVTLSCSQTLNHNVMYWYQQKSSQAPKLLFHYYDKDFNNEADTPDNFQSRRPNTSFCFLDIRSPGLGDTAMYLCATSRDTSEKLFFGSGTQLSVL.

The chain carries TRBV5-6 and TRBJ2-7; maybe TRBD2 (5 bases). Trimming took off 6 bases at V and 4 bases at J, with 17 bases between the two ends. This CDR3 spans 14 amino acids. Germline CDR1 and CDR2: SGHDT and YYEEEE. The CDR3 loop reads CASKNGIAGYEQYF. DNA of the CDR3: TGTGCCAGCAAGAACGGGATTGCCGGGTACGAGCAGTACTTC.

J is TRBJ2-1 and V is TRBV9; 8 positions match TRBD2. The germline gives CDR1 SGDLS, CDR2 YYNGEE. This CDR3 spans 15 amino acids. Unmatched junction bases numbered 6, after V lost 3 bases and J lost 4 bases. CDR3 in amino acids: CASSATSGTYNEQFF. The CDR3 region has the DNA TGTGCCAGCAGCGCTACTAGCGGAACTTACAATGAGCAGTTCTTC. Full variable domain (rest looked up from reference TRBV9 and TRBJ2-1): DSGVTQTPKHLITATGQRVTLRCSPRSGDLSVYWYQQSLDQGLQFLIQYYNGEERAKGNILERFSAQQFPDLHSELNLSSLELGDSALYFCASSATSGTYNEQFFGPGTRLTVL.

The V and J genes are TRBV2 and TRBJ2-1, with 10 bases fitting TRBD1. The CDR3 runs to 13 residues. Trimming took 3 bases from V and 7 from J; bases not matched to a gene: 0. Per the germline V gene, CDR1 is SNHLY and CDR2 is FYNNEI. The CDR3: CASSEGQGNEQFF. Written as DNA, the CDR3 is TGTGCCAGCAGTGAGGGACAGGGGAATGAGCAGTTCTTC.

V usage is TRBV5-1 and J usage is TRBJ2-3; TRBD1 is a possible D gene (8 bases). V was cut by 10 bases and J by 1 base, with 13 bases left in between. The CDR3 is made up of 13 amino acids. Germline V gives CDR1 SGHRS, CDR2 YFSETQ. CDR3 in DNA: TGCGCCTCAGCGGGACAGGGCACAGATACGCAGTATTTT. Its protein is CASAGQGTDTQYF.

As DNA, the CDR3 is TGTGCCAGCAGGAGATGGCAGGGAGGCCGCTACGAGCAGTACTTC. Protein: CASRRWQGGRYEQYF. The V and J genes are TRBV7-2 and TRBJ2-7, with a tentative D call TRBD2 (6 bases). Trimming removed 6 bases at V and 3 bases at J, with 18 bases between. Germline values: CDR1 SGHTA, CDR2 FQGNSA. This CDR3 contains 15 residues.

The rearrangement links TRBV24-1 to TRBJ1-1, with no clear D. The CDR3 is 12 amino acids. In germline, CDR1 is KGHDR, CDR2 SFDVKD. V gave up 5 bases and J gave up 3 bases, with 6 bases separating them. The CDR3 bases are TGTGCCACCAGTGGGTCCGACACTGAAGCTTTCTTT. It yields the protein CATSGSDTEAFF.

The chain combines TRBV4-2 with TRBJ2-7; TRBD1 agrees at 8 bases. The V and J ends lost 0 bases and 7 bases, in that order; junction bases with no gene match: 2. Germline CDR1 is LGHNA and CDR2 is YNFKEQ. The CDR3 is 13 amino acids. The CDR3 nucleotides are TGTGCCAGCAGCCAAGACAGGGGGCGGGAGCAGTACTTC. This translates into CASSQDRGREQYF.

This clone was recorded once. The chain joins TRBV7-3 to TRBJ2-7; 7 bases line up with TRBD1. V was clipped by 5 bases and J by 6 bases; unmatched bases: 7. CDR3 length: 13 residues. Germline V gene lookup returns CDR1 SGHTA and CDR2 FQGTGA. The DNA for the CDR3 is TGTGCCAGCAGCCCGGACTGGGACAGCGAGCAGTACTTC. Protein sequence: CASSPDWDSEQYF. Full variable domain (remainder filled in from reference TRBV7-3 and TRBJ2-7): GAGVSQTPSNKVTEKGKYVELRCDPISGHTALYWYRQSLGQGPEFLIYFQGTGAADDSGLPNDRFFAVRPEGSVSTLKIQRTERGDSAVYLCASSPDWDSEQYFGPGTRLTVT.

This chain joins TRBV10-3 and TRBJ1-3; 7 bases are shared with TRBD1. The V gene end was trimmed by 3 bases and the J gene end by 2 bases; junction bases not matched to a gene: 7. This CDR3 spans 16 amino acids. Germline CDR1 and CDR2: ENHRY and SYGVKD. The CDR3 loop is CAISDSPGGAGNTIYF. CDR3 bases: TGTGCCATCAGTGATTCTCCAGGGGGTGCTGGAAACACCATATATTTT.

The chain uses TRBV7-2 and TRBJ2-7, with D perhaps TRBD1 or TRBD2 (5 bases each). V was clipped by 3 bases and J by 6 bases, with 18 bases between them. This CDR3 is 15 amino acids long. Germline values: CDR1 SGHTA, CDR2 FQGNSA. CDR3 amino acids: CASSFPGTPKGEQYF. In DNA form, the CDR3 reads TGTGCCAGCAGCTTCCCCGGGACCCCAAAAGGCGAGCAGTACTTC. The whole variable domain, filled in from reference TRBV7-2 and TRBJ2-7, reads GAGVSQSPSNKVTEKGKDVELRCDPISGHTALYWYRQSLGQGLEFLIYFQGNSAPDKSGLPSDRFSAERTGGSVSTLTIQRTQQEDSAVYLCASSFPGTPKGEQYFGPGTRLTVT.

About this clone: Germline is not matched at one junction end, which may reflect a read error. The V and J genes are TRBV6-5 and TRBJ2-7; D possibly corresponds to TRBD2 (5 bases). Per germline, CDR1 MNHEY and CDR2 SVGAGI. CDR3 length: 13 amino acids. CDR3 coding DNA: TGTGCTAGCAGTTACTCGCTAGCTGAGGAGCAGTACTTC. Its protein product is CASSYSLAEEQYF.

V usage is TRBV7-2 and J usage is TRBJ2-7; 11 bases are a match to TRBD2. V dropped 6 bases and J dropped 6; count of bases not matched to a gene: 4. Germline loops: CDR1 SGHTA, CDR2 FQGNSA. The CDR3 covers 13 residues. The CDR3 sequence is CASRLAGALEQYF. The CDR3 bases are TGTGCCAGCAGACTAGCGGGAGCCCTCGAGCAGTACTTC.

This clone came up a few times. The chain is built from TRBV28 and TRBJ1-1; maybe TRBD1 (5 bases). The V and J ends lost 7 bases and 3 bases respectively, with 15 bases between them. CDR1 MDHEN and CDR2 SYDVKM come from the germline V gene. The CDR3 consists of 14 residues. The CDR3 spells CASTQWGVDTEAFF. The CDR3 bases are TGTGCCAGCACCCAATGGGGGGTGGACACTGAAGCTTTCTTT.

V is TRBV27 and J is TRBJ1-1; D remains unclear. Germline-derived CDR1 and CDR2 are MNHEY and SMNVEV (reference sequence). CDR3 length: 13 amino acids. V lost 7 bases and J 6 bases, leaving 15 bases between the germline ends. DNA of the CDR3: TGTGCCAGCAAACCCCTCCGTTACGCTGAAGCTTTCTTT. It yields the protein CASKPLRYAEAFF.

The V gene is TRBV3-1 (or the pseudogene TRBV3-2), the J gene TRBJ2-5; D may be TRBD1 (6 bases). The V end was cut by 2 bases, the J end by 5 bases, with 21 bases between. Germline CDR1 reads LGHDT; CDR2 reads YNNKEL (reference sequence). The CDR3 has 17 residues. The CDR3 DNA is TGTGCCAGCAGCCAACTCCGGCTGGGTACAGGGCGCGAGACCCAGTACTTC. The encoded protein is CASSQLRLGTGRETQYF.